This T cell receptor beta chain is drawn from a study of T cell repertoires in cytomegalovirus infection. Each CDR3 protein is one row after TCRdb ran MiXCR on the reads. The sample yields 90,000 to 120,000 distinct CDR3 sequences, 20% to 30% seen once. This clonotype was seen a single time. The antigen is not known. Whole-study results and caveats: Carriage of CMV together with the relevant HLA was identifiable through cumulative public TCR beta family frequency.

The specimen sequenced was CD8+ T cells from PBMCs. This receptor was taken from a human donor in good health (CMV status not recorded). Some clones in this sample may be carry-over from other donors' samples.

The CDR3 protein is CASTLSLGTGNYGYTF. CDR3 nucleotide sequence: TGTGCCAGCACTCTTTCCCTCGGGACAGGAAACTATGGCTACACCTTC. This chain joins TRBV28 and TRBJ1-2; 8 nucleotides agree with TRBD1. The CDR3 consists of 16 residues. The V and J ends lost 7 bases and 2 bases, in that order; junction bases with no gene match: 12. Germline V gives CDR1 MDHEN, CDR2 SYDVKM.